This T cell receptor (beta chain) was profiled in a study of Ad26.COV2.S vaccination and SARS-CoV-2 variants. Whole-study results and caveats: Total T cell responses were possibly underestimated by TCR breadth and depth analyses. Vaccine recipients showed a spike-specific TCR breadth that was higher than in placebo recipients.

Trimming cost V 3 bases and J 4 bases, with 9 bases left between them. This CDR3 spans 13 amino acids. Documented treatment: around 19 received Ad26.COV2.S at low or high dose, single or two shots; 5 received placebo; per-sample allocation not given. All samples were drawn on day 63, counting from the first vaccine or placebo injection. In Boston, the donor was an adult between 18-55 years of age. The data were produced by immunoSEQ multiplex PCR, yet TCRdb's version contains in-frame clones alone and is incomplete. The sample lists a few hundred thousand clones, around 90% occurring once. Note on this clone: What it binds is not known. The same CDR3 can be traced to other DNA sequences in this sample.

The sequenced sample was peripheral blood, obtained in a trial of Ad26.COV2.S vaccine versus placebo. This TCR was recovered from a person between 18 and 60 years old who received the Ad26.COV2.S COVID-19 vaccine or a placebo. This chain links TRBV12-3 or TRBV12-4 with TRBJ1-1, with D perhaps TRBD1 (5 bases). CDR3 residues: CASSFGGGTEAFF. The DNA for the CDR3 is TGTGCCAGCAGTTTTGGTGGGGGCACTGAAGCTTTCTTT.